This TCR beta chain stems from a study of blood T cell repertoires in COVID-19. Study-level background: Some COVID-19 samples were acute and others convalescent; all came from the United States, Italy and Spain. PBMCs, B-cell-depleted T cells, or T cells provided the cDNA or gDNA that made up the material.

Authors' data handling: For nucleated cells, counts were estimated from reference gene primer amplification. Libraries were prepared by immunoSEQ multiplex PCR; TCRdb keeps only in-frame clonotypes and omits some of them. V, J and clone size were drawn from that table, and D and trimming were deduced from the DNA. The top ten clones hold roughly 14% of a sample with more than 95,000 clones, 82% of them seen once. Germline CDR1 reads MNHEY; CDR2 reads SMNVEV (reference sequence). The CDR3 consists of 17 residues. Trimming at V came to 8 bases and at J to 2 bases, leaving 13 bases not matched to a gene.

This receptor was identified in a woman of 80 years or more with acute or convalescent COVID-19. The sequenced sample consisted of peripheral blood. The gene calls are TRBV27 and TRBJ2-1; TRBD2 matches 9 bases. The CDR3 DNA sequence: TGTGCCAGCTCCCCCGGGGGCGGGAGGGGGACCTACAATGAGCAGTTCTTC. Residues: CASSPGGGRGTYNEQFF.